This T cell receptor (beta chain) was sequenced during a study of a mutant IDH1 vaccine in newly diagnosed glioma. The time point here: week 5, during vaccination. Mutant IDH1 20-mer peptide, at 300 ug, made up each vaccine dose, with topical imiquimod. About this clone: What it binds is unknown.

Only in-frame clones appear in the TCRdb table, and some are missing; sequencing was by immunoSEQ multiplex PCR. This table has roughly 54,000 clones, roughly four fifths appearing once. With 1 base removed from V and 4 bases from J, the gap between germline ends came to 8 bases. This CDR3 region has 13 residues. The germline V gene has CDR1 SGDLS and CDR2 YYNGEE. This sample comprised PBMCs, obtained from a glioma patient whose treatment included an IDH1 peptide vaccine. The receptor's source is a young man with glioma. The chain links TRBV9 to TRBJ1-1; maybe TRBD1 (5 bases). The CDR3 nucleotides read TGTGCCAGCAGCGTACAGGGTCTCACTGAAGCTTTCTTT. Protein sequence: CASSVQGLTEAFF.